The rows below give T cell receptor beta chains drawn from one sample of a study of blood T cells in healthy people across ages. Each CDR3 protein gets one entry after TCRdb re-called the 5' RACE reads with MiXCR. The sample records under 1,000,000 distinct CDR3 sequences, around 45% being singletons. The sample consisted of blood. The receptors here all came from a man older than 75 in good health. The CDR3 runs from the conserved cysteine through the conserved F or W. A D gene is named only where the DNA matches it firmly. Size is stated for part of the rows, as once, few or many counts, or as a class when the clone is expanded.

D gene | clone size | J gene | CDR3 length | V gene | CDR3 DNA | CDR3 protein
- | - | TRBJ2-3 | 16 | TRBV12-3/TRBV12-4 | TGTGCCAGCACCGGTGACCGCACCTCTTACACAGATACGCAGTATTTT | CASTGDRTSYTDTQYF
- | - | TRBJ2-3 | 15 | TRBV25-1 | TGTGCCAGCAAGGGTGCGGCCGACCGCGGGGATACGCAGTATTTT | CASKGAADRGDTQYF
- | - | TRBJ2-7 | 14 | TRBV6-6 | TGTGCCAGCAGTGGGGACTTAGGAGCCTACGAGCAGTACTTC | CASSGDLGAYEQYF
- | - | TRBJ2-5 | 14 | TRBV4-3 | TGCGCCAGCAGCCAAGTCCCAGGGAGAGAGACCCAGTACTTC | CASSQVPGRETQYF
TRBD1 | - | TRBJ2-5 | 17 | TRBV3-1 | TGTGCCAGCAGCCGGGATACAGCAGGGGGCAAAACGAGGGAGCAGTACTTC | CASSRDTAGGKTREQYF
- | many | TRBJ2-7 | 15 | TRBV7-3 | TGTGCCAGCAGCTTAGCACAGGGTTTAGTCTACGAGCAGTACTTC | CASSLAQGLVYEQYF
TRBD2 | - | TRBJ2-1 | 16 | TRBV7-9 | TGTGCCAGCAGCTCCGAGACTAGCGGGAGGCCCAAGTGGCAGTTCTTC | CASSSETSGRPKWQFF
TRBD2 | few | TRBJ2-1 | 17 | TRBV20-1 | TGCAGTGTACAATTAGCTAGCGGGAGATGGCGATACAATGAGCAGTTCTTC | CSVQLASGRWRYNEQFF
TRBD1 | - | TRBJ1-5 | 16 | TRBV12-3/TRBV12-4 | TGTGCCAGCAGTAGAAATACAGGGGGCAGGGATCAGCCCCAGCATTTT | CASSRNTGGRDQPQHF
- | - | TRBJ2-1 | 13 | TRBV14 | TGTGCCAGCAGAGGACCGGGCCCCGGAGTGCAGTTCTTC | CASRGPGPGVQFF
- | - | TRBJ2-7 | 14 | TRBV7-2 | TGTGCCAGCAGCTTAGATCGGAGGTCCCACGAGCAGTACTTC | CASSLDRRSHEQYF
TRBD1 | - | TRBJ2-5 | 17 | TRBV24-1 | TGTGCCACCAGTGATGTAACCAGCGACAGGGGGCCTAGGACCCAGTACTTC | CATSDVTSDRGPRTQYF
- | few | TRBJ2-1 | 16 | TRBV4-3 | TGCGCCAGCAGCCAAGAAAGATCTCGCTCCTACAATGAGCAGTTCTTC | CASSQERSRSYNEQFF
- | - | TRBJ2-1 | 15 | TRBV27 | TGTGCCAGCAGTTTACAGCGGAGCTCCTACAATGAGCAGTTCTTC | CASSLQRSSYNEQFF
TRBD2 | - | TRBJ2-5 | 14 | TRBV29-1 | TGCAGCGGAACACGGGGGACTAGTGAGGAGACCCAGTACTTC | CSGTRGTSEETQYF
- | many | TRBJ2-6 | 15 | TRBV6-6 | TGTGCCAGCAGTTACTTAAAAGGTGGGGCCAACGTCCTGACTTTC | CASSYLKGGANVLTF